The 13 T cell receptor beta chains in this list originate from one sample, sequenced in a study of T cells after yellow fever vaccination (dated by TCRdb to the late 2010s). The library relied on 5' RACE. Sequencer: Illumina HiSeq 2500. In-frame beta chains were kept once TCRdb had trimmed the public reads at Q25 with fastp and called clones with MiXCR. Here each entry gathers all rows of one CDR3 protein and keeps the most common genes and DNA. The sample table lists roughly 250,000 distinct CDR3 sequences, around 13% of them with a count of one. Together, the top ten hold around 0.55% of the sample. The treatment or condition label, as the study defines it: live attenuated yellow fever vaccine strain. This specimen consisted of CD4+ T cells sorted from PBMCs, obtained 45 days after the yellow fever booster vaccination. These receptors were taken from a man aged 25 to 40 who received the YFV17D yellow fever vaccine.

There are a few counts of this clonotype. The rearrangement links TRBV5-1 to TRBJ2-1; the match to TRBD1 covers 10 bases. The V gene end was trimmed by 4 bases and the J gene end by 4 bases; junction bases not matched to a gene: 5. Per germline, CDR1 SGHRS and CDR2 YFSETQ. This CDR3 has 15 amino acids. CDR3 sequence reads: CASSDRDRGYNEQFF. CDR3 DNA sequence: TGCGCCAGCAGCGACCGGGACAGGGGATACAATGAGCAGTTCTTC.

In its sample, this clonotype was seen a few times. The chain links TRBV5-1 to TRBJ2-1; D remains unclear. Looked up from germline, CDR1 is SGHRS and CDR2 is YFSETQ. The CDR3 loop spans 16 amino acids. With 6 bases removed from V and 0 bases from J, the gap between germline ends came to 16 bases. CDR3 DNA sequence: TGCGCCAGCAATTTATTCGGGCCGAGCTCCTACAATGAGCAGTTCTTC. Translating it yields CASNLFGPSSYNEQFF.

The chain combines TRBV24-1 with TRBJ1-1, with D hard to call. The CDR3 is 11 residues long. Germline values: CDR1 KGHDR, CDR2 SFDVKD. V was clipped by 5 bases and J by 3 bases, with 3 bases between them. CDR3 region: CATSAHTEAFF. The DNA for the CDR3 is TGTGCCACCAGTGCGCACACTGAAGCTTTCTTT.

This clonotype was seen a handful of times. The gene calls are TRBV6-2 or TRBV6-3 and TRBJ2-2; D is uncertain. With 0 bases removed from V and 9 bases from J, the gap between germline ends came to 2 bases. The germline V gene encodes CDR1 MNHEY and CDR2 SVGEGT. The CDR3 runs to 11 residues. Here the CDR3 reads CASSYSRELFF. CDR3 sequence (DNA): TGTGCCAGCAGTTACTCCAGGGAGCTGTTTTTT.

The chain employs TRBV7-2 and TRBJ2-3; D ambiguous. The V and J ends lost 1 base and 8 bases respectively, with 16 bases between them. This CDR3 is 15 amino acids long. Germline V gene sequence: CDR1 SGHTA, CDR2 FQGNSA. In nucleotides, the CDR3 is TGTGCCAGCAGCTTAGAAACCAGAAGCTGGGCTACGCAGTATTTT. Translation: CASSLETRSWATQYF.

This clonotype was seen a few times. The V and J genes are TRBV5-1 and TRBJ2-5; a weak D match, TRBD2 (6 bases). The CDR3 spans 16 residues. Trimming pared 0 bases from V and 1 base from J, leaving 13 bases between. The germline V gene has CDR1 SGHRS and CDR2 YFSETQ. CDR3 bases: TGCGCCAGCAGCTTGGGTCCAGCGGGCATCCAAGAGACCCAGTACTTC. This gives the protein CASSLGPAGIQETQYF. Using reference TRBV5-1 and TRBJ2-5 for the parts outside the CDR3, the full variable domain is KAGVTQTPRYLIKTRGQQVTLSCSPISGHRSVSWYQQTPGQGLQFLFEYFSETQRNKGNFPGRFSGRQFSNSRSEMNVSTLELGDSALYLCASSLGPAGIQETQYFGPGTRLLVL.

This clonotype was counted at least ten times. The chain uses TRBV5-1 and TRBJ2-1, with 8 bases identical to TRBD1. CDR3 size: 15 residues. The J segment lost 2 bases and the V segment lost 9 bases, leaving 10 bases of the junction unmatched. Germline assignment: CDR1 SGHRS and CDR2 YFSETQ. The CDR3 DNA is TGCGCCACCCTTCCCGGGACAGGTGCCTACAATGAGCAGTTCTTC. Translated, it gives CATLPGTGAYNEQFF.

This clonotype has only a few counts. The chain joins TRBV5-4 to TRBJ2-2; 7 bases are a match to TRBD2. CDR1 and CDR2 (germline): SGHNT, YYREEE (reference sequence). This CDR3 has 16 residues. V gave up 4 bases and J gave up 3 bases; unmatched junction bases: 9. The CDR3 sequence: CASSTLAGGDTGELFF. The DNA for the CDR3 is TGTGCCAGCAGCACTTTAGCGGGTGGGGACACCGGGGAGCTGTTTTTT.

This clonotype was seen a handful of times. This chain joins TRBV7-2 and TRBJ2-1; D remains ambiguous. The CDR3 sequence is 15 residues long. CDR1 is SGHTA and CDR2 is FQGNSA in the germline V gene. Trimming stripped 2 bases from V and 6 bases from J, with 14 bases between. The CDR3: CASSLRLLLANEQFF. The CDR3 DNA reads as TGTGCCAGCAGCTTAAGACTCCTTCTCGCCAATGAGCAGTTCTTC.

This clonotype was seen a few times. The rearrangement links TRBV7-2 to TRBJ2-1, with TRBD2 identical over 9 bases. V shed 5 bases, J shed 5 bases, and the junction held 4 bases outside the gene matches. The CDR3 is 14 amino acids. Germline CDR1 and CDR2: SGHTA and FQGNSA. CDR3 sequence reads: CASSRSGRNNEQFF. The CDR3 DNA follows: TGTGCCAGCAGCCGGAGCGGGAGGAACAATGAGCAGTTCTTC.

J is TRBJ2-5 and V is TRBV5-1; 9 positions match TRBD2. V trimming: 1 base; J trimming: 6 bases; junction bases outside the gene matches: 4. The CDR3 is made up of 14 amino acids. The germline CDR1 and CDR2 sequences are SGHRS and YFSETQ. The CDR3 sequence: CASSLKLAGKTQYF. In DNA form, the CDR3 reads TGCGCCAGCAGCTTGAAGCTAGCGGGGAAGACCCAGTACTTC.

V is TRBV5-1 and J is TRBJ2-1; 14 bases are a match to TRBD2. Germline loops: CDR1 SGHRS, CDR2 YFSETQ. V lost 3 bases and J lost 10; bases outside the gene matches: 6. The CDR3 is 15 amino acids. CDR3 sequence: CASSSGLAGEEEQFF. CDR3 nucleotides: TGCGCCAGCAGCTCGGGACTAGCGGGAGAGGAGGAGCAGTTCTTC.

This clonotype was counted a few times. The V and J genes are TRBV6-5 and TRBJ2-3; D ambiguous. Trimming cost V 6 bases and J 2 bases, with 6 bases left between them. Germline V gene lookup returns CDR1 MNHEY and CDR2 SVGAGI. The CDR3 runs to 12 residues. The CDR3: CASRSVTDTQYF. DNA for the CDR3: TGTGCCAGCAGGAGCGTCACAGATACGCAGTATTTT.